This T cell receptor (beta chain) was observed in a study of circulating and synovial CD4+ cells in juvenile arthritis. General observations from the study: These repertoires were less diverse than bulk blood CD4 repertoires. Circulating pathogenic-like lymphocytes shared a substantially higher fraction of CDR3 sequences with synovium than bulk blood.

Turning to this clone: No antigen is known for it.

With 6 bases removed from V and 6 bases from J, the gap between germline ends came to 14 bases. Germline CDR1 MNHEY, CDR2 SVGAGI. The CDR3 has 13 amino acids. Using immunoSEQ multiplex PCR, the repertoire was profiled, and TCRdb retains in-frame clones only, with some absent. The table has tens of thousands of clones, 94% seen once; the top ten hold approximately 0.7%. Input material: CD4+ T cells from blood. The genes are TRBV6-5 and TRBJ1-2; D possibly corresponds to TRBD1 (5 bases). The clonotype comes from a human donor with juvenile idiopathic arthritis. The DNA of the CDR3 is TGTGCCAGCAGCCCTTACAGGAGGGATGGCTACACCTTC. Residues: CASSPYRRDGYTF.